This TCR beta chain was identified in a study of shared clonotypes between healthy human individuals. General study results and limits: Sampling covered blood only; tissue repertoires likely differ.

A note on this clone: No antigen is known for it.

Some clones are missing from TCRdb's copy, which holds only in-frame ones; the method was immunoSEQ multiplex PCR. The sample yields roughly 770,000 clones, about 96% seen once. The CDR3 loop spans 15 amino acids. V was clipped by 1 base and J by 2 bases, with 13 bases between them. Germline V CDR1 and CDR2: SGHNT, YYREEE (reference sequence). Positively selected for CCR7, the CD45RO-negative cells used as naive CD8 cells excluded terminally differentiated effector memory CD45RA+ cells. Only Caucasian adults living in Nashville, Tennessee made up the donor group. V gene TRBV5-4 combines with J gene TRBJ2-7; perhaps D is TRBD1 or TRBD2 (5 bases each). Sample: naive CD8+ T cells sorted from blood. This clonotype originated in a man aged 30 to 45 in good health. The CDR3 DNA sequence: TGTGCCAGCAGCTTGTCCCGGGGCTTAACCTACGAGCAGTACTTC. It specifies CASSLSRGLTYEQYF.